Each of the 13 T cell receptor beta chains below was sequenced from the same sample in a study of cytomegalovirus exposure and HLA in healthy donors. Primers for the PCR totalled 60 Vbeta and 13 Jbeta. The method was immunoSEQ multiplex PCR; TCRdb's version includes in-frame clones alone and lacks a portion of them. The table shows over 100,000 clones, with around four fifths occurring only once. Sequenced sample: PBMCs. The receptors here all came from a male donor in good health and CMV-seronegative.

The V call is TRBV5-4, the J call TRBJ2-3, with TRBD2 identical over 8 bases. Unmatched junction bases numbered 7, after V lost 4 bases and J lost 6 bases. CDR3 length: 14 residues. CDR1 SGHNT and CDR2 YYREEE come from the germline V gene (reference sequence). As DNA, the CDR3 is TGTGCCAGCAGCCCCGGGGGGGCCAGGGATACGCAGTATTTT. Protein product: CASSPGGARDTQYF.

CDR3 loop: CASSPLGGEGQFF. CDR3 nucleotides: TGTGCCAGCTCACCCCTAGGGGGAGAGGGGCAGTTCTTC. The V and J genes are TRBV18 and TRBJ2-1, with D possibly matching TRBD1 (6 bases). The germline V and J ends were trimmed by 3 bases and 12 bases, with 15 bases remaining between them. Germline loops: CDR1 KGHSH, CDR2 LQKENI. The CDR3 covers 13 residues.

The CDR3 here is CASSEAAGSLGGWETQYF. The CDR3 coding sequence is TGTGCCAGCAGTGAAGCGGCCGGAAGTCTTGGGGGGTGGGAGACCCAGTACTTC. The chain joins TRBV6-1 to TRBJ2-5, with D possibly matching TRBD2 (6 bases). The CDR3 runs to 18 residues. Trimming shortened V by 0 bases and J by 5 bases, and 22 bases separated the two germline ends. Per the germline V gene, CDR1 is MNHNS and CDR2 is SASEGT.

This clone appeared a few times. The chain links TRBV11-2 to TRBJ2-5; 8 nucleotides line up with TRBD2. The trim removed 1 base at V and 5 bases at J, leaving 6 bases unmatched. In germline, CDR1 is SGHAT, CDR2 FQNNGV. The CDR3 covers 15 residues. This CDR3 reads CASSLAGGRSETQYF. In nucleotides, the CDR3 is TGTGCCAGCAGCTTAGCGGGGGGGCGCAGCGAGACCCAGTACTTC.

V is TRBV9 and J is TRBJ2-5, with TRBD2 matching 8 bases. The CDR3 is 17 amino acids. CDR1 SGDLS and CDR2 YYNGEE come from the germline V gene. The V and J ends lost 3 bases and 1 base, in that order; junction bases with no gene match: 11. In DNA form, the CDR3 reads TGTGCCAGCAGCGCAAAGAGCGGCGGGGGGCCCCAAGAGACCCAGTACTTC. Translated, it gives CASSAKSGGGPQETQYF.

The chain carries TRBV30 and TRBJ2-3; TRBD2 agrees at 16 bases. From germline, CDR1 is GTSNPN and CDR2 SVGIG (reference sequence). The CDR3 has 17 amino acids. The CDR3 coding sequence is TGTGCTTTGGAGGACCCGGGGACTAGCGGGGGGGGAGATACGCAGTATTTT. Translating it yields CALEDPGTSGGGDTQYF. Filled out from reference TRBV30 and TRBJ2-3, the complete variable domain reads SQTIHQWPATLVQPVGSPLSLECTVEGTSNPNLYWYRQAAGRGLQLLFYSVGIGQISSEVPQNLSASRPQDRQFILSSKKLLLSDSGFYLCALEDPGTSGGGDTQYFGPGTRLTVL.

The chain carries TRBV19 and TRBJ2-7, with 7 nucleotides matching TRBD1. This CDR3 region has 15 residues. Germline trimming cut 6 bases from V and 0 bases from J; bases unmatched to any gene: 8. Germline V gene sequence: CDR1 LNHDA, CDR2 SQIVND (reference sequence). In DNA, the CDR3 is TGTGCCAGTAGCCGACAGGGTCCCAGCTCCTACGAGCAGTACTTC. It codes for CASSRQGPSSYEQYF.

The chain combines TRBV18 with TRBJ2-1; TRBD1 matches 7 bases. Germline CDR1 KGHSH, CDR2 LQKENI. After removal of 3 bases from V and 3 bases from J, the junction contained 11 bases not matched to a gene. CDR3 length: 17 amino acids. This CDR3 is CASSPKPGQRNYNEQFF. CDR3 coding DNA: TGTGCCAGCTCACCCAAACCGGGACAGAGAAACTACAATGAGCAGTTCTTC.

The chain combines TRBV4-1 with TRBJ2-1, with 10 bases identical to TRBD2. This CDR3 is 17 amino acids long. J gave up 8 bases and V 4 bases, and 14 bases lay outside the gene matches. The germline CDR1 and CDR2 sequences are MGHRA and YSYEKL. CDR3 DNA sequence: TGCGCCAGCAGCCCTCCCCCCGGGGCTAGCGGGAGCGATGAGCAGTTCTTC. This codes for CASSPPPGASGSDEQFF.

The rearrangement joins TRBV5-5 to TRBJ1-2, with 8 bases lining up with TRBD1. From germline, CDR1 is SGHKS and CDR2 YYEKEE (reference sequence). V was clipped by 4 bases and J by 5 bases; unmatched bases: 4. The CDR3 has 13 residues. CDR3 nucleotides: TGTGCCAGCAGCCCAGGACAGGGTTATGGCTACACCTTC. Its translation: CASSPGQGYGYTF.

This clone was seen more than once but under ten times. The rearrangement links TRBV11-3 to TRBJ2-7; D uncertain. Trimming shortened V by 1 base and J by 9 bases, and 10 bases separated the two germline ends. Germline values: CDR1 SGHNT, CDR2 YENEEA. CDR3 size: 12 residues. The CDR3 sequence is CASSLAAPRQYF. As DNA, the CDR3 is TGTGCCAGCAGCTTAGCAGCGCCCCGGCAGTACTTC. Together with reference TRBV11-3 and TRBJ2-7, the CDR3 gives the full variable domain: EAGVVQSPRYKIIEKKQPVAFWCNPISGHNTLYWYLQNLGQGPELLIRYENEEAVDDSQLPKDRFSAERLKGVDSTLKIQPAELGDSAVYLCASSLAAPRQYFGPGTRLTVT.

The rearrangement joins TRBV2 to TRBJ1-6, with 7 bases identical to TRBD1. Germline CDR1 SNHLY, CDR2 FYNNEI. This CDR3 contains 14 residues. J was trimmed by 6 bases and V by 4 bases; bases with no gene match: 3. This CDR3 is CASSGQGSNSPLHF. DNA of the CDR3: TGTGCCAGCAGTGGACAGGGATCTAATTCACCCCTCCACTTT.

A single count supports this clone. J is TRBJ2-3 and V is TRBV6-1; unclear D gene. CDR1 and CDR2 from the germline V gene are MNHNS and SASEGT. This CDR3 is 13 amino acids long. V was pared by 9 bases and J by 2 bases, with 12 bases between. CDR3 bases: TGTGCCAGTTGTAGGAGTACCACAGATACGCAGTATTTT. Its protein is CASCRSTTDTQYF.